The source of this T cell receptor (beta chain) is a study of shared clonotypes between healthy human individuals. The study's findings and limits: Clonotypes not shared had lower generation probabilities than those common to all four donors. Naive subsets tended to show greater estimated richness than memory subsets.

This CDR3 comprises 14 residues. Germline V gives CDR1 SGHRS, CDR2 YFSETQ. V was clipped by 4 bases and J by 3 bases, with 13 bases between them. All donors were healthy HIV-negative adults lacking recent acute infections or vaccinations. Comment on this clone: The target antigen is unknown.

Assay: immunoSEQ multiplex PCR; the TCRdb copy retains only in-frame clones and omits some. The table includes about 2.4 million clones, roughly 93% detected once. The V call is TRBV5-1, the J call TRBJ1-1; possibly TRBD1 for D (5 bases). Source material: naive CD4+ T cells from PBMCs. Subset given: CD45RA+ positively selected. This sequence originates from a man between 18 and 29 years old in good health. Some clones in this sample may be carry-over from other donors' samples. The CDR3 DNA reads TGCGCCAGCAGCCCGGCCGGGGGAGACACTGAAGCTTTCTTT. This encodes CASSPAGGDTEAFF.